Presented here are 24 T cell receptor beta chains from one specimen sequenced in a study of T cell responses to AZD1222 COVID-19 vaccine. Clones were read by immunoSEQ multiplex PCR, and TCRdb kept only the in-frame ones, dropping some. Of about 140,000 clones listed, approximately 90% are singletons. Sample: peripheral blood, taken on day 0 of AZD1222 vaccination. The receptors shown here come from an adult in good health.

This clone occurred once. The rearrangement uses TRBV6-2 or TRBV6-3 and TRBJ1-1; the D is unclear. V gave up 1 base and J gave up 4 bases, with 7 bases separating them. Germline V gene sequence: CDR1 MNHEY, CDR2 SVGEGT. The CDR3 covers 13 residues. The CDR3, as DNA: TGTGCCAGCAGTTACTGGCGGATCACTGAAGCTTTCTTT. Translating gives CASSYWRITEAFF.

V gene TRBV6-5 combines with J gene TRBJ2-7; TRBD1 or TRBD2 may be the D gene (5 bases each). CDR1 is MNHEY and CDR2 is SVGAGI in the germline V gene. V lost 3 bases and J 2 bases, leaving 8 bases between the germline ends. This CDR3 has 13 amino acids. In nucleotides, the CDR3 is TGTGCCAGCAGTTATAGGGGAGCCTACGAGCAGTACTTC. This codes for CASSYRGAYEQYF.

The CDR3 loop is CASSPGLGPEKLFF. The CDR3 nucleotides are TGTGCCAGCAGCCCGGGTCTGGGTCCTGAAAAACTGTTTTTT. This rearrangement joins TRBV4-2 to TRBJ1-4; D is ambiguous. Germline values: CDR1 LGHNA, CDR2 YNFKEQ. V dropped 4 bases and J dropped 7 bases, with 13 bases sitting between them. CDR3 size: 14 residues.

This chain links TRBV28 with TRBJ2-2; D call uncertain. Trimming removed 6 bases from V and 7 bases from J, with 3 bases in between. CDR1 is MDHEN, CDR2 SYDVKM, per germline. The CDR3 length is 10 residues. CDR3 DNA sequence: TGTGCCAGCAGACTCGGGGAGCTGTTTTTT. Translating gives CASRLGELFF.

This clone was seen a single time. The gene calls are TRBV2 and TRBJ1-4, with D possibly being TRBD1 (5 bases). The CDR3 is 13 amino acids. Germline V gene data show CDR1 as SNHLY and CDR2 as FYNNEI. V was shortened by 8 bases and J by 7 bases, with 14 bases between the two germline ends. The CDR3 loop is CASGGGLSEKLFF. CDR3 bases: TGTGCCAGCGGTGGGGGGTTATCTGAAAAACTGTTTTTT. Drawing the rest from reference TRBV2 and TRBJ1-4, the complete variable domain is EPEVTQTPSHQVTQMGQEVILRCVPISNHLYFYWYRQILGQKVEFLVSFYNNEISEKSEIFDDQFSVERPDGSNFTLKIRSTKLEDSAMYFCASGGGLSEKLFFGSGTQLSVL.

The gene calls are TRBV28 and TRBJ2-3; D unresolved. Between the trimmed V and J ends, which lost 2 bases and 4 bases, there was a span of 7 bases. The CDR3 runs to 13 residues. Per germline, CDR1 MDHEN and CDR2 SYDVKM. CDR3 in amino acids: CASSLGLADTQYF. In DNA, the CDR3 is TGTGCCAGCAGTTTAGGTCTGGCAGATACGCAGTATTTT.

CDR3 in DNA: TGTGCCAGCAGTGAGTGGACCACATATGGCTACACCTTC. As protein: CASSEWTTYGYTF. The chain couples TRBV2 to TRBJ1-2; D is ambiguous. CDR3 length: 13 amino acids. The V gene lost 3 bases and the J gene lost 5 bases, with 10 bases spanning the gap. Germline V CDR1 and CDR2: SNHLY, FYNNEI.

The chain has TRBV5-6 and TRBJ2-1, with TRBD2 matching 13 bases. This CDR3 has 15 residues. Germline CDR1 and CDR2: SGHDT and YYEEEE. The ends lost 2 bases at V and 10 bases at J; junction bases unmatched: 6. CDR3 loop: CASSFGLAGVREQFF. CDR3 bases: TGTGCCAGCAGCTTTGGACTAGCGGGAGTGCGCGAGCAGTTCTTC.

CDR3 protein: CAISGTDTDTQYF. In nucleotides, the CDR3 is TGTGCCATCAGTGGGACAGACACAGATACGCAGTATTTT. This chain links TRBV10-3 with TRBJ2-3; weak D call: TRBD1 (6 bases). The V end lost 4 bases, the J end lost 2 bases, and 7 bases lay between the germline ends. Germline assignment: CDR1 ENHRY and CDR2 SYGVKD. The CDR3 spans 13 residues.

The genes are TRBV19 and TRBJ2-7, with TRBD2 identical over 8 bases. V shed 5 bases and J 5 bases; nucleotides not matched to a gene: 8. The V gene's germline CDR1 is LNHDA and CDR2 SQIVND (reference sequence). The CDR3 covers 14 residues. The CDR3 coding sequence is TGTGCCAGTAGTCCGCGACTAGCGACGAACGAGCAGTACTTC. The encoded protein is CASSPRLATNEQYF. Full variable domain (missing parts from reference TRBV19 and TRBJ2-7): DGGITQSPKYLFRKEGQNVTLSCEQNLNHDAMYWYRQDPGQGLRLIYYSQIVNDFQKGDIAEGYSVSREKKESFPLTVTSAQKNPTAFYLCASSPRLATNEQYFGPGTRLTVT.

This chain connects TRBV7-9 to TRBJ1-1; D is undetermined. This CDR3 region has 14 residues. Germline V gives CDR1 SEHNR, CDR2 FQNEAQ (reference sequence). Trimming left V 1 base short and J 0 bases short, with 6 bases between. The CDR3 is CASSLEGLNTEAFF. The CDR3 DNA follows: TGTGCCAGCAGCTTAGAGGGCTTGAACACTGAAGCTTTCTTT.

In DNA, the CDR3 is TGTGCCAGCAGTTACGGCAGTAGAGGCAATCAGCCCCAGCATTTT. As protein: CASSYGSRGNQPQHF. This sequence joins TRBV6-6 and TRBJ1-5; D is unclear. Germline-derived CDR1 and CDR2 are MNHNY and SVGAGI (reference sequence). V was trimmed by 2 bases and J by 2 bases, leaving 10 bases between them. The CDR3 runs 15 residues.

The chain employs TRBV2 and TRBJ1-4; D gene ambiguous. V was trimmed by 9 bases and J by 8 bases, leaving 13 bases between them. CDR3 length: 12 amino acids. The V gene's germline CDR1 is SNHLY and CDR2 FYNNEI. The CDR3 sequence is CARGETGEKLFF. As DNA, the CDR3 is TGTGCCAGGGGAGAAACGGGGGAAAAACTGTTTTTT.

This chain joins TRBV2 and TRBJ1-2; TRBD1 is a possible D gene (6 bases). Germline V CDR1 and CDR2: SNHLY, FYNNEI. Trimming stripped 10 bases from V and 0 bases from J, with 18 bases between. The CDR3 totals 15 residues. The CDR3 DNA reads TGTGCCACCCGAGCCGCCGGGGGCGCTAACTATGGCTACACCTTC. Translated: CATRAAGGANYGYTF.

The gene calls are TRBV2 and TRBJ1-5; no clear D. Trimming cost V 0 bases and J 2 bases, with 8 bases left between them. This CDR3 has 15 amino acids. Germline V gene data show CDR1 as SNHLY and CDR2 as FYNNEI. CDR3 nucleotides: TGTGCCAGCAGTGAAGCGCAAGGCCGCAATCAGCCCCAGCATTTT. Its translation: CASSEAQGRNQPQHF.

The J gene is TRBJ1-2, the V gene TRBV25-1; D is undetermined. The CDR3 has 15 residues. V dropped 3 bases and J dropped 8 bases, with 19 bases sitting between them. In germline, CDR1 is MGHDK, CDR2 SYGVNS. The CDR3 sequence: CASSDFSRGDRGYTF. The CDR3 region has the DNA TGTGCCAGCAGTGATTTTTCGAGAGGTGATCGGGGCTACACCTTC.

This chain connects TRBV9 to TRBJ2-1, with D possibly being TRBD2 (5 bases). V was clipped by 4 bases and J by 9 bases, with 11 bases between them. CDR1 is SGDLS and CDR2 is YYNGEE in the germline V gene. The CDR3 totals 12 residues. The CDR3 loop reads CASSPSGVEQFF. The CDR3 DNA sequence: TGTGCCAGCAGCCCATCCGGGGTTGAGCAGTTCTTC.

This chain connects TRBV6-5 to TRBJ1-2; 9 nucleotides align to TRBD1. The CDR3 covers 14 residues. Germline V gives CDR1 MNHEY, CDR2 SVGAGI. V was pared by 5 bases and J by 5 bases, with 6 bases of the junction left unmatched. The CDR3 is CASSMADRGYGYTF. CDR3 in DNA: TGTGCCAGCAGTATGGCGGACAGGGGATATGGCTACACCTTC.

The chain recombines TRBV4-2 with TRBJ1-4, with 7 bases lining up with TRBD1. CDR1 LGHNA and CDR2 YNFKEQ come from the germline V gene. The V segment lost 4 bases and the J segment 3 bases; nucleotides outside the gene matches: 14. The CDR3 covers 18 residues. CDR3 sequence (DNA): TGTGCCAGCAGCCCGAACCTAAATCAGGACAGGCCTAATGAAAAACTGTTTTTT. Its protein is CASSPNLNQDRPNEKLFF.

V and J are TRBV28 and TRBJ2-5; no clear D gene. V shed 4 bases and J shed 9 bases, with 9 bases lying between them. This CDR3 is built from 11 residues. Germline assignment: CDR1 MDHEN and CDR2 SYDVKM. The CDR3 loop reads CASSSREAQYF. As DNA, the CDR3 is TGTGCCAGCAGTTCACGTGAGGCCCAGTACTTC.

This chain connects TRBV6-5 to TRBJ2-7; D is perhaps TRBD1 (6 bases). The germline V and J ends were trimmed by 6 bases and 2 bases, with 17 bases remaining between them. The CDR3 extends over 15 amino acids. Germline assignment: CDR1 MNHEY and CDR2 SVGAGI. The CDR3 reads CASSQADRQAYEQYF. CDR3 sequence (DNA): TGTGCCAGCAGCCAAGCGGACAGACAAGCCTACGAGCAGTACTTC.

The chain combines TRBV9 with TRBJ2-1, with D possibly matching TRBD2 (6 bases). V dropped 4 bases and J dropped 2 bases, with 25 bases sitting between them. The CDR3 totals 19 residues. Per germline, CDR1 SGDLS and CDR2 YYNGEE. CDR3 residues: CASSRLRTGYPGAYNEQFF. DNA for the CDR3: TGTGCCAGCAGCCGTCTCCGAACGGGGTATCCGGGAGCCTACAATGAGCAGTTCTTC.

This rearrangement joins TRBV7-2 to TRBJ2-7, with D unresolved. This CDR3 contains 13 residues. Per germline, CDR1 SGHTA and CDR2 FQGNSA. V shed 2 bases and J shed 0 bases, with 5 bases lying between them. CDR3 residues: CASSLIISYEQYF. Written as DNA, the CDR3 is TGTGCCAGCAGCTTAATCATCTCCTACGAGCAGTACTTC.

The rearrangement joins TRBV7-9 to TRBJ1-1; D is undetermined. Germline V gene lookup returns CDR1 SEHNR and CDR2 FQNEAQ (reference sequence). Trimming took 5 bases from V and 6 from J, leaving 10 bases between them. There are 12 residues in the CDR3. The CDR3 loop is CASSVIRAEAFF. DNA of the CDR3: TGTGCCAGCAGCGTTATAAGGGCTGAAGCTTTCTTT.